The rows below give T cell receptor beta chains drawn from one sample of a study of neurological immune-mediated disorders. TCRdb processed the 5' RACE reads anew with MiXCR; each CDR3 protein has one entry. The sample yields roughly 4,000 distinct CDR3 sequences, less than 35% seen once. Material for sequencing was CD8+ T cells from blood. Every receptor here comes from a man aged 50 to 59 with HTLV-1-associated myelopathy (HAM/TSP). Both conserved end residues are part of each CDR3. Each record gives: clone size, J gene, CDR3 length, V gene, CDR3 protein. For some rows the clone size is stated as once, few or many, or as a class when expanded; others skip it.

NA TRBJ1-1 11 TRBV29-1 CSVEGASEAFF
medium-sized TRBJ2-3 17 TRBV4-1 CASSQEGGTSSTDTQYF
NA TRBJ1-2 14 TRBV15 CATNRRQGYYGYTF
medium-sized TRBJ2-2 15 TRBV7-9 CASSPDRGPTGELFF
many TRBJ2-1 14 TRBV9 CASSVTGGYNEQFF
NA TRBJ2-2 14 TRBV2 CATQEGSTPGELFF
large TRBJ1-4 11 TRBV29-1 CSGRGWEKLFF
many TRBJ1-1 13 TRBV7-3 CASSFGQTTEAFF
many TRBJ2-1 13 TRBV3-1 CASSQDNHGEQFF
NA TRBJ1-1 16 TRBV14 CASSQDLGTVNTEAFF
NA TRBJ1-1 12 TRBV7-9 CASSLAGREAFF
NA TRBJ2-3 14 TRBV18 CASSPDRITDTQYF
medium-sized TRBJ2-4 13 TRBV7-9 CATVEDRGYIQYF
many TRBJ2-2 15 TRBV7-9 CASSVRLPNTGELFF
few TRBJ1-5 15 TRBV12-5 CASGFGRDLGWPQHF
medium-sized TRBJ1-1 9 TRBV29-1 CSVDQGREF
NA TRBJ2-7 15 TRBV7-9 CASSPDRGSAYEQYF
NA TRBJ2-4 16 TRBV13 CASSDPSGATKNIQYF
NA TRBJ1-1 15 TRBV5-5 CASSPWTGMNTEAFF
NA TRBJ2-1 16 TRBV4-1 CASSQVPSGIYNEQFF
NA TRBJ2-3 11 TRBV11-2 CASGLLDTQYF
NA TRBJ2-7 16 TRBV19 CVSSIEASWSSYEQYF
many TRBJ1-2 14 TRBV5-1 CASSLSTGGYGYTF
many TRBJ1-5 15 TRBV27 CASSFLPHTGQPQHF
many TRBJ2-7 14 TRBV20-1 CSASPRGPSYEQYF